The present entry profiles one TCR beta chain with its context. As yet, its antigen is unknown. Losses at the gene ends were 3 bases for V and 7 bases for J; bases not matched to a gene: 13. In germline, CDR1 is MDHEN, CDR2 SYDVKM. The CDR3 has 16 residues. The data belong to a study of T cell clonotyping in hematopoietic cell transplantation. As for the study in general: Pretransplant recipient samples were taken after cytoreduction. Study findings and constraints: At the given depth, recipient repertoires were over 95% de novo clonotypes. Recipient TCR diversity dropped after transplant; expanded clonotypes rose from day 30 to 180. Graft donor and pretransplant recipient Inverse Simpson Index values predicted broader posttransplant TCR diversity.

Time point noted: recipient sample about 28 days before transplant, after cytoreduction. Repertoires were generated with immunoSEQ multiplex PCR, while TCRdb's copy carries only in-frame clones and drops some. The top ten clones hold approximately 1.7% of a sample with some 27,000 clones, roughly 84% of them seen once. The sequence was obtained from a man aged 35 to 55 with acute myeloid leukemia. Some clones in this sample may be carry-over from other donors' samples. The input for sequencing was peripheral blood mononuclear cells, taken before stem cell transplant. V is TRBV28 and J is TRBJ2-7; 9 nucleotides agree with TRBD2. Written as DNA, the CDR3 is TGTGCCAGCAGTTTCGACCCGGCTAGCGGGGTGAAAGAGCAGTACTTC. Translation: CASSFDPASGVKEQYF.